These 21 T cell receptor beta chains originate from one sample sequenced in a study of T cell responses to AZD1222 COVID-19 vaccine. The data were produced by immunoSEQ multiplex PCR, yet TCRdb's version contains in-frame clones alone and is incomplete. The sample records approximately 100,000 clones, about 92% being singletons. Sample: peripheral blood, taken on day 0 of AZD1222 vaccination. All receptors come from an adult in good health.

This clone was counted a single time. The chain uses TRBV7-8 and TRBJ2-7, with D possibly being TRBD1 (6 bases). Germline V gene data show CDR1 as SGHVS and CDR2 as FQNEAQ. V lost 1 base and J 5 bases, leaving 15 bases between the germline ends. CDR3 size: 15 residues. The CDR3 sequence is CASSLVRTVKDEQYF. The CDR3, as DNA: TGTGCCAGCAGCTTAGTTCGGACAGTCAAGGACGAGCAGTACTTC.

The rearrangement uses TRBV7-8 and TRBJ2-7; 8 bases match TRBD2. CDR3 length equals 12 residues. CDR1 SGHVS and CDR2 FQNEAQ come from the germline V gene. The V gene end was trimmed by 5 bases and the J gene end by 9 bases; junction bases not matched to a gene: 6. CDR3 in amino acids: CASSPSGSRQYF. CDR3 nucleotide sequence: TGTGCCAGCAGCCCAAGCGGGAGTCGGCAGTACTTC.

The rearrangement uses TRBV19 and TRBJ1-4; 8 bases agree with TRBD1. CDR3 length: 15 amino acids. The junction had 7 bases not matched to a gene; V was cut back by 4 bases and J by 6 bases. CDR1 and CDR2 from the germline V gene are LNHDA and SQIVND (reference sequence). The CDR3 DNA is TGTGCCAGTAGTACCGGGCCGACAGGGGATGAAAAACTGTTTTTT. Residues: CASSTGPTGDEKLFF.

The CDR3 spells CATSDRRREGRDTQYF. The CDR3 DNA is TGTGCCACCAGTGATAGGCGGCGGGAGGGCCGAGATACGCAGTATTTT. This chain joins TRBV24-1 and TRBJ2-3; the match to TRBD2 covers 9 bases. Germline-derived CDR1 and CDR2 are KGHDR and SFDVKD. V lost 3 bases to trimming and J lost 5 bases; unmatched junction nucleotides: 8. The CDR3 length is 16 residues.

This clone occurred a few times. The chain has TRBV2 and TRBJ1-4; no firm D call. This CDR3 is 15 amino acids long. V was trimmed by 0 bases and J by 0 bases, leaving 5 bases between them. CDR1 and CDR2 from the germline V gene are SNHLY and FYNNEI. CDR3: CASSEAGATNEKLFF. CDR3 coding DNA: TGTGCCAGCAGTGAAGCTGGAGCAACTAATGAAAAACTGTTTTTT.

The chain links TRBV4-3 to TRBJ2-6; D gene uncertain. The CDR3 covers 16 residues. V lost 0 bases to trimming and J lost 0 bases, with 6 bases between them. CDR1 and CDR2 (germline): LGHNA, YSLEER. The CDR3 spells CASSQDGDSGANVLTF. CDR3 nucleotide sequence: TGCGCCAGCAGCCAAGATGGGGACTCTGGGGCCAACGTCCTGACTTTC.

The V and J genes are TRBV6-6 and TRBJ1-2; 10 positions match TRBD1. V trimming: 5 bases; J trimming: 1 base; junction bases outside the gene matches: 7. CDR1 is MNHNY and CDR2 is SVGAGI in the germline V gene (reference sequence). The CDR3 is 16 residues long. CDR3 region: CASSAGTGDRNYGYTF. Here the CDR3 DNA reads TGTGCCAGCAGTGCCGGGACAGGGGATCGTAACTATGGCTACACCTTC.

V is TRBV6-6 and J is TRBJ2-1; D gene uncertain. The CDR3 consists of 15 residues. In germline, CDR1 is MNHNY, CDR2 SVGAGI (reference sequence). V lost 0 bases and J 1 base, leaving 7 bases between the germline ends. CDR3 nucleotides: TGTGCCAGCAGTTACTCGGGCTCATCCTACAATGAGCAGTTCTTC. Amino acids: CASSYSGSSYNEQFF.

The genes are TRBV11-3 and TRBJ1-1; no definite D call. Germline lookup yields CDR1 SGHNT and CDR2 YENEEA. The germline V and J ends were trimmed by 5 bases and 7 bases, with 8 bases remaining between them. The CDR3 covers 11 residues. The CDR3 DNA sequence: TGTGCCAGCAGCCTGCTCGGTGAAGCTTTCTTT. Translated: CASSLLGEAFF.

This chain joins TRBV7-3 and TRBJ2-7, with D unresolved. Trimming took 3 bases from V and 0 from J, leaving 12 bases between them. Germline V gene sequence: CDR1 SGHTA, CDR2 FQGTGA. The CDR3 length is 15 residues. The CDR3 nucleotides are TGTGCCAGCAGCTTTACCCCCGAAAGCTCCTACGAGCAGTACTTC. Translating gives CASSFTPESSYEQYF.

The V gene is TRBV18, the J gene TRBJ2-1; unclear D gene. This CDR3 contains 11 residues. The V and J ends lost 5 bases and 8 bases respectively, with 7 bases between them. The germline gives CDR1 KGHSH, CDR2 LQKENI. This CDR3 reads CASSNEYEQFF. The CDR3, as DNA: TGTGCCAGCTCAAACGAATATGAGCAGTTCTTC.

The J gene is TRBJ1-2, the V gene TRBV20-1; D is perhaps TRBD1 (6 bases). Deletions cut 4 bases from V and 8 bases from J, with 8 bases between. Germline V CDR1 and CDR2: DFQATT, SNEGSKA (reference sequence). The CDR3 is made up of 10 amino acids. The CDR3 bases are TGCAGTGCTACCACAGGGGGCTACACCTTC. It translates to CSATTGGYTF.

The rearrangement uses TRBV5-1 and TRBJ1-6; no reliable D call. Trimming pared 0 bases from V and 10 bases from J, leaving 5 bases between. Germline loops: CDR1 SGHRS, CDR2 YFSETQ. This CDR3 region has 12 residues. The CDR3 DNA is TGCGCCAGCAGCTTGGACGTGTCACCCCTCCACTTT. Amino acid sequence: CASSLDVSPLHF.

This sequence joins TRBV27 and TRBJ1-1; TRBD1 agrees at 8 bases. Per germline, CDR1 MNHEY and CDR2 SMNVEV (reference sequence). CDR3 length: 18 amino acids. V shed 5 bases, J shed 6 bases, and the junction held 20 bases outside the gene matches. The CDR3 spells CASSPRSPQGGRIAEAFF. The CDR3 DNA reads TGTGCCAGCAGTCCCCGCTCCCCACAGGGGGGCAGAATAGCTGAAGCTTTCTTT.

This chain uses TRBV4-3 with TRBJ1-2; no clear D gene. From germline, CDR1 is LGHNA and CDR2 YSLEER. With 0 bases removed from V and 1 base from J, the gap between germline ends came to 3 bases. CDR3 size: 13 residues. The CDR3 DNA follows: TGCGCCAGCAGCCAAGACAGTAACTATGGCTACACCTTC. It translates to CASSQDSNYGYTF.

The genes are TRBV30 and TRBJ2-7; 11 bases match TRBD1. Germline loops: CDR1 GTSNPN, CDR2 SVGIG (reference sequence). J gave up 4 bases and V 3 bases, and 2 bases lay outside the gene matches. The CDR3 runs to 13 residues. This CDR3 is CAWRWDRGYEQYF. CDR3 coding DNA: TGTGCCTGGAGATGGGACAGGGGGTACGAGCAGTACTTC.

This chain uses TRBV6-6 with TRBJ1-5; D uncertain. Germline V gives CDR1 MNHNY, CDR2 SVGAGI (reference sequence). The germline V and J ends were trimmed by 7 bases and 4 bases, with 14 bases remaining between them. The CDR3 contains 14 residues. Here the CDR3 reads CASTPQGGNQPQHF. The DNA of the CDR3 is TGTGCCAGCACCCCTCAAGGAGGTAATCAGCCCCAGCATTTT.

The chain combines TRBV6-2 or TRBV6-3 with TRBJ1-4; unclear D gene. CDR3 length: 14 amino acids. The ends were cut back, 6 bases at V and 7 bases at J, with 15 bases in the middle. Germline V gives CDR1 MNHEY, CDR2 SVGEGT. This chain's CDR3 is CASSNGILIEKLFF. For the CDR3, the DNA is TGTGCCAGCAGCAACGGGATCCTTATTGAAAAACTGTTTTTT.

The CDR3 DNA reads TGTGCCAGCAGTTACCGGGACTCCCAAGAGACCCAGTACTTC. This gives the protein CASSYRDSQETQYF. This chain connects TRBV7-2 to TRBJ2-5; D perhaps matches TRBD2 (6 bases). Germline V gives CDR1 SGHTA, CDR2 FQGNSA. This CDR3 has 14 amino acids. Trimming pared 6 bases from V and 1 base from J, leaving 12 bases between.

The chain recombines TRBV7-9 with TRBJ1-1; tentatively, D is TRBD1 (5 bases). CDR3 length equals 13 residues. The V gene lost 4 bases and the J gene lost 1 base, with 7 bases spanning the gap. The germline CDR1 and CDR2 sequences are SEHNR and FQNEAQ (reference sequence). CDR3 nucleotide sequence: TGTGCCAGCAGCTCGGGGACGAACACTGAAGCTTTCTTT. Translating gives CASSSGTNTEAFF.

The gene calls are TRBV14 and TRBJ2-3; D is unclear. V was pared by 4 bases and J by 4 bases, with 3 bases between. This CDR3 has 11 amino acids. Per germline, CDR1 SGHDN and CDR2 FVKESK. This CDR3 reads CASSLSDTQYF. The CDR3 bases are TGTGCCAGCAGCCTCTCAGATACGCAGTATTTT.